This T cell receptor beta chain was recorded in a study of blood T cells in healthy people across ages. Whole-study findings and limits: Unknown donor CMV status possibly confounded expanded clonotype changes.

The sample, about 10 milliliters of peripheral blood, was drawn from each donor. PCR was performed a second time for 7 to 11 cycles using a sample-barcoded 5' primer and a J-beta primer mix. One entry per CDR3 protein, called by TCRdb with MiXCR from the 5' RACE reads. The sample lists fewer than 800,000 distinct CDR3 sequences, about a third seen once, with 15% to 17% in the top ten. About this clonotype: What it binds is not known.

With V trimmed by 9 bases and J by 0 bases, 11 bases remained unmatched. In germline, CDR1 is LNHDA, CDR2 SQIVND (reference sequence). The CDR3 contains 16 residues. The receptor was isolated from a woman at least 80 years old in good health. V gene TRBV19 combines with J gene TRBJ1-1, with 9 bases lining up with TRBD1. The specimen sequenced was blood. DNA for the CDR3: TGTGCCAGCCATAATCCGGGACAGGGATTGAACACTGAAGCTTTCTTT. Translated, it gives CASHNPGQGLNTEAFF.